This is a list of T cell receptor beta chains from one sample in a study of blood T cell repertoires in COVID-19. Generated by immunoSEQ multiplex PCR, the TCRdb table keeps only in-frame clones and is missing some. The data show roughly 190,000 clones, around 87% seen once. The material sequenced was PBMCs or T cells enriched from blood (not recorded which). These receptor sequences come from a woman in her forties in a cohort exposed to, infected with or recovered from COVID-19 (not recorded which). Each CDR3 is given with its conserved first and last residue. The D gene is left open where the match is weak. Clone size appears in some rows only: once, few, many, or a class for an expanded clone.

abundance	j_gene	d_gene	v_gene	CDR3aa	CDR3nt
NA	TRBJ1-1	NA	TRBV24-1	CATSATGGDTEAFF	TGTGCCACCAGTGCCACTGGGGGGGACACTGAAGCTTTCTTT
once	TRBJ2-7	NA	TRBV21-1	CASSNRGTHEQYF	TGTGCCAGCAGCAACAGGGGTACCCACGAGCAGTACTTC
NA	TRBJ2-7	NA	TRBV6-5	CASSYSPPGSADEQYF	TGTGCCAGCAGTTACTCCCCCCCTGGGTCCGCGGACGAGCAGTACTTC
NA	TRBJ1-1	NA	TRBV10-3	CAIRAGPLVTEAFF	TGTGCCATCCGAGCAGGCCCCCTCGTGACTGAAGCTTTCTTT
once	TRBJ1-1	TRBD1	TRBV6-6	CASSTRTGRNTEAFF	TGTGCCAGCAGTACGAGGACAGGGCGGAACACTGAAGCTTTCTTT
NA	TRBJ1-4	NA	TRBV19	CASSIVAGVGEKLFF	TGTGCCAGTAGTATAGTGGCGGGGGTTGGTGAAAAACTGTTTTTT
NA	TRBJ2-1	NA	TRBV5-4	CASSPPARDPSYNEQFF	TGTGCCAGCAGCCCACCGGCGCGGGACCCCTCCTACAATGAGCAGTTCTTC
NA	TRBJ1-2	NA	TRBV27	CASRQIYDSHVYTF	TGTGCCAGCAGACAAATCTACGACAGCCACGTCTACACCTTC
NA	TRBJ2-3	TRBD2	TRBV10-3	CAITRTSGKSFDTQYF	TGTGCCATCACCCGGACTAGCGGGAAGTCTTTTGATACGCAGTATTTT
NA	TRBJ1-6	TRBD1	TRBV10-2	CASKGTGQGLTYNSPLHF	TGCGCCAGCAAGGGAACGGGACAGGGCTTAACCTATAATTCACCCCTCCACTTT
NA	TRBJ2-3	TRBD2	TRBV7-9	CASSLEGRGALRSQYF	TGTGCCAGCAGCTTAGAAGGGCGGGGGGCCCTCCGGTCGCAGTATTTT
NA	TRBJ1-3	NA	TRBV15	CATSRDGGTNRGNTIYF	TGTGCCACCAGCAGAGATGGCGGAACCAACAGGGGAAACACCATATATTTT
NA	TRBJ2-1	NA	TRBV9	CASSPLRQGSFYNEQFF	TGTGCCAGCAGCCCCCTCCGGCAGGGGTCTTTTTACAATGAGCAGTTCTTC
NA	TRBJ1-5	TRBD1	TRBV18	CASSPSRQGNGNQPQHF	TGTGCCAGCTCACCATCACGACAGGGGAATGGCAATCAGCCCCAGCATTTT
NA	TRBJ2-5	TRBD2	TRBV11-3	CASSPGLAPYQETQYF	TGTGCCAGCAGCCCGGGACTAGCGCCGTACCAAGAGACCCAGTACTTC
NA	TRBJ1-4	TRBD1	TRBV7-9	CASSLRGQHNEKLFF	TGTGCCAGCAGCTTGAGGGGACAGCATAATGAAAAACTGTTTTTT
NA	TRBJ2-5	NA	TRBV6-5	CASSYPPRDETQYF	TGTGCCAGCAGTTACCCCCCCAGGGATGAGACCCAGTACTTC
NA	TRBJ1-1	NA	TRBV29-1	CSVEDRGMENTEAFF	TGCAGCGTTGAAGATCGGGGGATGGAGAACACTGAAGCTTTCTTT
NA	TRBJ1-5	TRBD1	TRBV7-2	CASSLTGGQPQHF	TGTGCCAGCAGCTTAACAGGGGGTCAGCCCCAGCATTTT
NA	TRBJ2-2	NA	TRBV4-3	CASSQPRGGGGELFF	TGCGCCAGCAGCCAACCCAGAGGTGGCGGCGGGGAGCTGTTTTTT
NA	TRBJ1-5	TRBD1	TRBV2	CASSTGGTGNQPQHF	TGTGCCAGCAGTACAGGGGGCACGGGCAATCAGCCCCAGCATTTT
NA	TRBJ1-4	NA	TRBV15	CATSRDDRGADEKLFF	TGTGCCACCAGCAGAGATGATCGGGGGGCGGATGAAAAACTGTTTTTT
few	TRBJ1-1	NA	TRBV9	CARSVGPGGEVGIAFF	TGCGCCCGCAGCGTAGGCCCGGGGGGGGAAGTAGGGATAGCTTTCTTT
NA	TRBJ2-3	TRBD2	TRBV7-9	CASSQAGLAGSDTQYF	TGTGCCAGCAGCCAAGCCGGACTAGCGGGATCGGATACGCAGTATTTT
NA	TRBJ2-1	NA	TRBV2	CASLDRTNSYNEQFF	TGTGCCAGCCTAGACAGAACTAACAGCTACAATGAGCAGTTCTTC
NA	TRBJ1-3	NA	TRBV11-2	CASSLVRGPGNTIYF	TGTGCCAGCAGCTTAGTCAGGGGCCCTGGAAACACCATATATTTT
once	TRBJ2-7	TRBD2	TRBV20-1	CSASGSSGRGEVYEQYF	TGCAGTGCTAGTGGATCTAGCGGGAGAGGAGAGGTCTACGAGCAGTACTTC
NA	TRBJ2-3	NA	TRBV27	CASSSSRHGADTQYF	TGTGCCAGCAGCTCATCCAGGCATGGTGCAGATACGCAGTATTTT
few	TRBJ1-1	NA	TRBV10-3	CAISESEGRATEAFF	TGTGCCATCAGTGAGTCGGAGGGAAGGGCCACTGAAGCTTTCTTT
NA	TRBJ1-2	NA	TRBV5-1	CASSSDVVRLIPNYGYTF	TGCGCCAGCAGCTCAGATGTGGTGAGGCTGATACCAAACTATGGCTACACCTTC
NA	TRBJ1-5	TRBD1	TRBV7-2	CASSQGQGAGPQHF	TGTGCCAGCAGCCAGGGACAGGGGGCAGGTCCCCAGCATTTT
NA	TRBJ2-7	TRBD2	TRBV4-3	CASSPKRLAGVDPTYEQYF	TGCGCCAGCAGCCCCAAACGGCTAGCGGGAGTAGATCCTACCTACGAGCAGTACTTC
NA	TRBJ2-7	TRBD1	TRBV7-2	CASSLFQTGTYEQYF	TGTGCCAGCAGCTTATTTCAGACAGGGACCTACGAGCAGTACTTC
NA	TRBJ1-1	NA	TRBV6-5	CASSYDGYTEAFF	TGTGCCAGCAGTTACGATGGCTACACTGAAGCTTTCTTT
few	TRBJ2-7	TRBD2	TRBV19	CASSTVLAASYEQYF	TGTGCCAGTAGTACGGTACTAGCGGCATCCTACGAGCAGTACTTC
NA	TRBJ2-7	TRBD2	TRBV27	CASSYGGGPRDEQYF	TGTGCCAGCAGTTACGGCGGGGGACCTAGGGACGAGCAGTACTTC
NA	TRBJ2-1	TRBD2	TRBV24-1	CATSELAAALNEQFF	TGTGCCACCAGTGAACTAGCGGCCGCCTTGAATGAGCAGTTCTTC
NA	TRBJ2-7	NA	TRBV5-1	CASSSDSRSYEQYF	TGCGCCAGCAGCTCGGACAGTCGCTCCTACGAGCAGTACTTC
NA	TRBJ2-5	TRBD1	TRBV5-8	CASSYRDRKEQETQYF	TGTGCCAGCAGCTACCGGGACAGAAAAGAACAAGAGACCCAGTACTTC
NA	TRBJ2-1	TRBD1	TRBV13	CASSLTGYNEQFF	TGTGCCAGCAGCTTGACAGGGTACAATGAGCAGTTCTTC
NA	TRBJ1-6	TRBD1	TRBV2	CASRIGQGINSPLHF	TGTGCCAGCCGAATAGGACAGGGTATTAATTCACCCCTCCACTTT
NA	TRBJ1-5	TRBD1	TRBV4-1	CASSQWDRGYSNQPQHF	TGCGCCAGCAGCCAGTGGGACAGGGGATATAGCAATCAGCCCCAGCATTTT
NA	TRBJ2-3	NA	TRBV2	CATQGTDTQYF	TGTGCCACGCAGGGAACAGATACGCAGTATTTT
NA	TRBJ1-6	NA	TRBV10-3	CAISGATGSRGSPLHF	TGTGCCATCAGTGGAGCGACAGGCTCAAGAGGTTCACCCCTCCACTTT
NA	TRBJ1-6	TRBD1	TRBV27	CASKGDREDLSSYNSPLHF	TGTGCCAGCAAAGGTGACAGGGAAGACTTGAGCTCCTATAATTCACCCCTCCACTTT
NA	TRBJ1-2	TRBD1	TRBV7-9	CASSLSDRADYGYTF	TGTGCCAGCAGCTTATCGGACAGGGCCGACTATGGCTACACCTTC
NA	TRBJ1-4	TRBD1	TRBV4-2	CASSPRTGGGTNEKLFF	TGTGCCAGCAGCCCCCGGACAGGGGGAGGTACTAATGAAAAACTGTTTTTT
NA	TRBJ2-2	NA	TRBV4-1	CASSPDRPGELFF	TGCGCCAGCAGCCCCGACAGGCCCGGGGAGCTGTTTTTT
NA	TRBJ1-6	NA	TRBV10-2	CASKQGGSPLHF	TGCGCCAGCAAACAGGGCGGTTCACCCCTCCACTTT
NA	TRBJ1-1	NA	TRBV7-2	CASSLLGFTEAFF	TGTGCCAGCAGCTTACTCGGTTTCACTGAAGCTTTCTTT
NA	TRBJ2-5	TRBD2	TRBV7-9	CASSAPLAFQETQYF	TGTGCCAGCAGCGCGCCACTAGCGTTTCAAGAGACCCAGTACTTC